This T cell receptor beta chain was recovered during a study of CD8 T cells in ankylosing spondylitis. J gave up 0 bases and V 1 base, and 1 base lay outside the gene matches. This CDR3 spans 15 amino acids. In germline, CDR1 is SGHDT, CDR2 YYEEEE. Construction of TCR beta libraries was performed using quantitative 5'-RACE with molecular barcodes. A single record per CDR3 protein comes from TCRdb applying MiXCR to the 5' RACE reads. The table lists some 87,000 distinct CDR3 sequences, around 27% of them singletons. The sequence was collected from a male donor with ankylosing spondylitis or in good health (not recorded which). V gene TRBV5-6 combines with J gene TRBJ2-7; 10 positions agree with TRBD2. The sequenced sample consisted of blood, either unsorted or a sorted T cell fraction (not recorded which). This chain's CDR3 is CASSLLAGVSYEQYF. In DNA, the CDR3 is TGTGCCAGCAGCTTGCTAGCGGGGGTCTCCTACGAGCAGTACTTC.